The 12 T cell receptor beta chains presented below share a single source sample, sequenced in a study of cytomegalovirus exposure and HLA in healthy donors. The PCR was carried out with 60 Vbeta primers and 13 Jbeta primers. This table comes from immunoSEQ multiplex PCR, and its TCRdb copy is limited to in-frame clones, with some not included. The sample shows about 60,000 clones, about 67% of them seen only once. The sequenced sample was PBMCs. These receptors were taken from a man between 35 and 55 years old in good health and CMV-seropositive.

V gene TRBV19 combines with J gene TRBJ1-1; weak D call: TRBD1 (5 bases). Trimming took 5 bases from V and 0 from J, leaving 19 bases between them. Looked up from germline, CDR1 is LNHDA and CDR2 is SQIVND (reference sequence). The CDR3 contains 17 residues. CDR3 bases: TGTGCCAGTAGTTCCGGGGGGGGAGGGGCGATGAACACTGAAGCTTTCTTT. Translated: CASSSGGGGAMNTEAFF.

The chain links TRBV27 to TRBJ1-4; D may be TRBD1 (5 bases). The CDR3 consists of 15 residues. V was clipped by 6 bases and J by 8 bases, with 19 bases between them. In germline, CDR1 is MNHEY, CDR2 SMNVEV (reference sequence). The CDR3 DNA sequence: TGTGCCAGCAGCTTTACCGGGACTGTCCGGGAAAAACTGTTTTTT. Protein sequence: CASSFTGTVREKLFF.

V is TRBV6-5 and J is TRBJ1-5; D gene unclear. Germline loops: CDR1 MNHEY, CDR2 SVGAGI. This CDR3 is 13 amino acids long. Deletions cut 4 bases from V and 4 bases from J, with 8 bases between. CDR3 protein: CASSLRMNQPQHF. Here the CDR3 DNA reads TGTGCCAGCAGTTTGAGGATGAATCAGCCCCAGCATTTT.

CDR3 nucleotide sequence: TGTGCCAGCAGCTTCGACTCCCCGCAGCAGTTCTTC. Amino acid sequence: CASSFDSPQQFF. The rearrangement joins TRBV7-2 to TRBJ2-1; unclear D gene. This CDR3 has 12 amino acids. Per germline, CDR1 SGHTA and CDR2 FQGNSA. With 3 bases removed from V and 11 bases from J, the gap between germline ends came to 11 bases. The whole variable domain, remainder taken from reference TRBV7-2 and TRBJ2-1, is GAGVSQSPSNKVTEKGKDVELRCDPISGHTALYWYRQSLGQGLEFLIYFQGNSAPDKSGLPSDRFSAERTGGSVSTLTIQRTQQEDSAVYLCASSFDSPQQFFGPGTRLTVL.

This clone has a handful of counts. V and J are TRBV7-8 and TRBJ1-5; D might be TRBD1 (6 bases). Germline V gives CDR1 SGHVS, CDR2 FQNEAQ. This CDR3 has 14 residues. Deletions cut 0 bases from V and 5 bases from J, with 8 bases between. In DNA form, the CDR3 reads TGTGCCAGCAGCTTAGCCAGGGGTGATCAGCCCCAGCATTTT. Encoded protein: CASSLARGDQPQHF.

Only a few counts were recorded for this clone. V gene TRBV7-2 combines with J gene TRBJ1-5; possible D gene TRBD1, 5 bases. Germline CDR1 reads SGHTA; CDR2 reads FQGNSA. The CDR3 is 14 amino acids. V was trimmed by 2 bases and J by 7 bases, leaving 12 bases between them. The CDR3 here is CASSLSGGLQPQHF. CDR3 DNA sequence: TGTGCCAGCAGCTTATCGGGGGGGTTGCAGCCCCAGCATTTT.

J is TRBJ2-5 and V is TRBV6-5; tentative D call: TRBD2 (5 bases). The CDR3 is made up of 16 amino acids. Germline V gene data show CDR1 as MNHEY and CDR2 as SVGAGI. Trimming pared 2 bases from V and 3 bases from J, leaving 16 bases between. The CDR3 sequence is CASSYRLASGKETQYF. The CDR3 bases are TGTGCCAGCAGTTACCGGCTAGCCTCGGGGAAAGAGACCCAGTACTTC.

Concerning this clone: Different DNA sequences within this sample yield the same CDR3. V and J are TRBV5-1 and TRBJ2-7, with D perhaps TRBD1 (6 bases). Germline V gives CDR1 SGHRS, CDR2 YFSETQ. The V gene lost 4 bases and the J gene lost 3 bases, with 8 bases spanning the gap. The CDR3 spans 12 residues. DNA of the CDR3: TGCGCCAGCAGCCTACAGGGCTACGAGCAGTACTTC. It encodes CASSLQGYEQYF.

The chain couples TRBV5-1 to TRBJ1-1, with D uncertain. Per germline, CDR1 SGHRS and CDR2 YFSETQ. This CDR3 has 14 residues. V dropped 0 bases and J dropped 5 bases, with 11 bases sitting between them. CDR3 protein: CASSLEVARTEAFF. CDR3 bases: TGCGCCAGCAGCTTGGAGGTAGCGAGAACTGAAGCTTTCTTT.

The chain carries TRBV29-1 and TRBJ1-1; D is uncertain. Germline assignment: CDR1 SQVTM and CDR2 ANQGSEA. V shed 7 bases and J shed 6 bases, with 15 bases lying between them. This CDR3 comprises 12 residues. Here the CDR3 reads CSASDVAPEAFF. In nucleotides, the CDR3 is TGCAGCGCCTCCGATGTGGCACCTGAAGCTTTCTTT.

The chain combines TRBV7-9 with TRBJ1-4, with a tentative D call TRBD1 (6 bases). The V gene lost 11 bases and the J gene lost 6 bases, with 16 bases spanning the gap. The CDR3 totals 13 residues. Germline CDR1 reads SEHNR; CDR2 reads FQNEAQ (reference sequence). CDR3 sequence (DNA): TGTGCCGTCCCGGCAGGGGTGGATGAAAAACTGTTTTTT. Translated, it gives CAVPAGVDEKLFF.

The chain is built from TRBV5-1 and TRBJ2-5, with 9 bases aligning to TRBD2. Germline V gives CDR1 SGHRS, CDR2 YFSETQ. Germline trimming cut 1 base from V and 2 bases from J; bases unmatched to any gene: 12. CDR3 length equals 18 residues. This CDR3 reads CASSLSLGGGAFQETQYF. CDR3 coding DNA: TGCGCCAGCAGCTTGAGTTTGGGCGGGGGGGCTTTTCAAGAGACCCAGTACTTC.